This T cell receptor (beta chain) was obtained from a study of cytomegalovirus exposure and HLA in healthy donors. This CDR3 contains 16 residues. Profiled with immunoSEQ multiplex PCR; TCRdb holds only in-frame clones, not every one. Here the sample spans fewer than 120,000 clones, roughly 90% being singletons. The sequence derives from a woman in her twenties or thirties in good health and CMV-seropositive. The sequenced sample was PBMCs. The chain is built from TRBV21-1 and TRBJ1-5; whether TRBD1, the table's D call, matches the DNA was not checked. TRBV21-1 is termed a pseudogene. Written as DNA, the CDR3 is TGTGCCCCAAAAGGGGGACAGGGGCTGAGCAATCAGCCCCAGCATTTT. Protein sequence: CAPKGGQGLSNQPQHF.